This T cell receptor beta chain was captured by sequencing in a study of T cell responses to AZD1222 COVID-19 vaccine listed by TCRdb under 2021. The study in broad terms: AZD1222 recipients whose second dose came at about 4 weeks and those whose second dose came at about 12 weeks were combined into one group, since spike-specific TCR depth and breadth did not differ between the two schedules. A total of just over 230 trial participants underwent TCR sequencing, of whom 207 received two doses of AZD1222 and around 26 received two doses of the MenACWY control vaccine. Trial participants were enrolled by age into subgroups of 18-55, 56-69 and 70-plus years, and around 150, 29 and 61 TCR-sequenced participants, respectively, were included in these subgroups.

The sample's time point, from its label and the paper: baseline before first vaccination. Vaccinee samples were obtained from the UK trials COV001 and COV002, which included a single-blind randomized controlled phase 2/3 trial of AZD1222 (ChAdOx1 nCoV-19) in healthy adults. For TCRbeta chain sequencing, PBMC samples were collected from trial participants at day 0 and at day 28 after the second dose. Trimming takes 6 bases from V and 2 bases from J, and the germline ends sit 14 bases apart. The CDR3 contains 15 residues, cysteine and phenylalanine counted. The CDR3 DNA has 45 bases and is translated from base 1. The germline V gene (reference sequence) supplies CDR1 SEHNR and CDR2 FQNEAQ. With regard to this clone: There is no known antigen for this receptor. The input lacks base qualities; no much larger clone sits a single base away.

The CDR3 regions of human TCRbeta chains were analyzed by immunosequencing. Turning to the authors' computational methods: TCRs in the repertoires were matched against a reference library of SARS-CoV-2-specific TCRs that had been generated with the MIRA antigen-specificity platform. Breadth was defined as the fraction of unique TCRs that were SARS-CoV-2-associated, and depth was defined as the fraction of total T cells that were SARS-CoV-2-associated. Using the MIRA data, each spike-specific TCR was assigned both to the spike region to which the TCR was reactive and to a CD4 or CD8 class. Log10-transformed breadth and depth values were compared by one-way ANOVA with Sidak's multiple comparisons tests. Held by TCRdb, this immuneACCESS table contains in-frame sequences only and omits some clones. Under half of the omission traces to an unresolved V gene where checked; the cause of the rest is unknown. The DNA gave D and trimming, while V, J and clone size come from that table. Across this sample there are about 120,000 clones, with 80% to 85% seen only once. In total, the top ten clones hold around 9.9% of the sample.

Broader findings and caveats from the paper: Nearly half of unique spike-specific TCRs reportedly recognized epitopes outside regions mutated in the B.1.351 and B.1.1.7 variants. No day 14 peak-response samples were available, so repertoires were characterized only after the peak T cell response. The 56-69-year group was small, and its depth increase did not reach significance, likely because of low power. Conclusions about previously exposed vaccinees are limited, since just six AZD1222 recipients were seropositive for SARS-CoV-2 at baseline. Most participants were white British and females outnumbered males, and the authors suggested that clonal diversity may have been underestimated. CD4 TCRs associated with the vaccine covered the entire spike protein, and the dominant responses were in regions 160-218 and 743-854. After two AZD1222 doses, both the breadth and the depth of spike-specific TCRs were significantly higher than at day 0 and than in MenACWY recipients.

This specimen was peripheral blood, taken on day 0 of AZD1222 vaccination. The clonotype originates from an adult in good health. The rearranged chain carries TRBV7-9 and TRBJ1-5, with a weak D call of TRBD1 (5 bases match). This receptor carries the CDR3 CASSLVGTGNQPQHF. Read as DNA, the sequence is TGTGCCAGCAGTTTGGTTGGGACGGGCAATCAGCCCCAGCATTTT.